The next 30 T cell receptor beta chains were all read from a single sample in a study of CD8+CD57+ T cells in acquired aplastic anemia. In patients chosen for sequencing, flow cytometry had shown CD8+CD57+ cell expansion. Genomic DNA was employed as the template in profiling TCR beta VDJ and CDR3. TCRdb used MiXCR to reprocess the reads, holding one entry per CDR3 protein. The repertoire holds about 160,000 distinct CDR3 sequences, 40% to 55% seen once, with 2.5% to 3% in the top ten. Sample: sorted CD4+, CD8+, or CD8+CD57+ T cells (not recorded which) from PBMCs. These receptors originate from a human donor with aplastic anemia.

In this sample, this clonotype turned up a few times. The CDR3, as DNA: TGTGCCAGCAGCGACGGACTAGCGGGAGACACCGGGGAGCTGTTTTTT. Protein sequence: CASSDGLAGDTGELFF. The V and J genes are TRBV6-1 and TRBJ2-2; the match to TRBD2 covers 13 bases. V trimming: 6 bases; J trimming: 3 bases; junction bases outside the gene matches: 4. CDR1 is MNHNS, CDR2 SASEGT, per germline. The CDR3 consists of 16 residues.

The rearrangement links TRBV25-1 to TRBJ1-6; 7 nucleotides line up with TRBD1. V shed 0 bases and J 7 bases; nucleotides not matched to a gene: 6. The V gene's germline CDR1 is MGHDK and CDR2 SYGVNS. The CDR3 extends over 16 amino acids. CDR3 in amino acids: CASSEYFGTANSPLHF. CDR3 DNA sequence: TGTGCCAGCAGTGAATATTTCGGGACAGCGAATTCACCCCTCCACTTT.

This clonotype was seen a single time. The chain joins TRBV19 to TRBJ1-5; D possibly corresponds to TRBD1 (6 bases). The CDR3 spans 14 residues. Germline assignment: CDR1 LNHDA and CDR2 SQIVND (reference sequence). V was trimmed by 3 bases and J by 3 bases, leaving 9 bases between them. This CDR3 reads CASSMTGYNQPQHF. In nucleotides, the CDR3 is TGTGCCAGTAGTATGACAGGCTACAATCAGCCCCAGCATTTT.

The V gene is TRBV7-2, the J gene TRBJ1-5, with TRBD1 matching 7 bases. Germline CDR1 SGHTA, CDR2 FQGNSA. This CDR3 comprises 13 residues. Trimming cost V 3 bases and J 7 bases; bases outside gene matches: 3. This CDR3 reads CASSFPGGQPQHF. CDR3 DNA: TGTGCCAGCAGCTTTCCAGGGGGACAGCCCCAGCATTTT.

This clonotype occurred many times. The gene calls are TRBV2 and TRBJ2-5; a possible D gene is TRBD1 (5 bases). The V end was cut by 4 bases, the J end by 2 bases, with 11 bases between. CDR1 and CDR2 (germline): SNHLY, FYNNEI. There are 14 residues in the CDR3. The CDR3: CASSGRTLQETQYF. The CDR3 bases are TGTGCCAGCAGTGGCCGGACACTGCAAGAGACCCAGTACTTC.

The chain links TRBV29-1 to TRBJ1-1; D remains unclear. Germline V lookup: CDR1 SQVTM, CDR2 ANQGSEA. V lost 6 bases, J lost 7 bases, and 15 bases lay in between. The CDR3 length is 12 residues. The CDR3 bases are TGCAGCGTGAACCGAGGACCGAGTGAAGCTTTCTTT. Translation: CSVNRGPSEAFF.

This chain joins TRBV5-4 and TRBJ1-4, with D maybe TRBD1 (6 bases). The CDR3 has 14 amino acids. Germline V gene data show CDR1 as SGHNT and CDR2 as YYREEE (reference sequence). V was clipped by 4 bases and J by 10 bases, with 17 bases between them. The CDR3, as DNA: TGTGCCAGCAGCCAGGAACAGGGATTTGGAAAACTGTTTTTT. Translating gives CASSQEQGFGKLFF.

This clonotype was seen ten or more times. The CDR3 here is CASSQDPAGTQYF. The CDR3 DNA reads TGTGCCAGCAGCCAAGATCCGGCAGGTACGCAGTATTTT. V and J are TRBV3-1 and TRBJ2-3; D ambiguous. V lost 0 bases and J lost 8, with 9 bases in between. Germline V gene data show CDR1 as LGHDT and CDR2 as YNNKEL (reference sequence). The CDR3 has 13 residues.

This clonotype was recorded many times. The chain couples TRBV5-8 to TRBJ1-1; TRBD1 aligns across 7 bases. The CDR3 has 15 amino acids. V gave up 2 bases and J gave up 1 base; unmatched junction bases: 5. In germline, CDR1 is SGHTS, CDR2 YDEGEE. CDR3 sequence: CASSFRDRKNTEAFF. The CDR3 nucleotides are TGTGCCAGCAGCTTTAGGGACAGAAAGAACACTGAAGCTTTCTTT.

V usage is TRBV24-1 and J usage is TRBJ2-1; 7 nucleotides line up with TRBD2. The CDR3 is 16 amino acids. Trimming cost V 7 bases and J 1 base; bases outside gene matches: 9. Per germline, CDR1 KGHDR and CDR2 SFDVKD. CDR3 region: CATSSQERESYNEQFF. CDR3 DNA sequence: TGTGCCACCAGCAGCCAGGAGCGGGAATCCTACAATGAGCAGTTCTTC.

A remark on this clonotype: This could be a read error, since a much larger clone is one nucleotide away. The CDR3: CASRALAGARNTGELFF. The DNA of the CDR3 is TGTGCCAGCAGGGCGTTGGCAGGGGCCCGAAACACCGGGGAGCTGTTTTTT. This sequence joins TRBV11-1 and TRBJ2-2, with a weak D call TRBD1 (6 bases). The V and J ends lost 6 bases and 2 bases respectively, with 19 bases between them. Germline loops: CDR1 SGHAT, CDR2 FQDESV (reference sequence). This CDR3 has 17 residues.

The CDR3, as DNA: TGTGCCACCAGCAGAGAAGGACTAGCGGAACCCGAGAGCGCCTACAATGAGCAGTTCTTC. Its protein product is CATSREGLAEPESAYNEQFF. J is TRBJ2-1 and V is TRBV15; the match to TRBD2 covers 10 bases. The CDR3 length is 20 residues. With 0 bases clipped from V and 2 bases from J, the junction kept 13 bases outside the gene matches. Germline V gene data show CDR1 as LNHNV and CDR2 as YYDKDF (reference sequence).

A remark on this clonotype: This may come from a read error, since a much larger clone is one base off. The rearrangement joins TRBV6-1 to TRBJ2-1; no reliable D call. Germline-derived CDR1 and CDR2 are MNHNS and SASEGT. The CDR3 extends over 14 amino acids. This CDR3 reads CASTVNGHYDEQFF. CDR3 bases: TGTGCCAGCACCGTGAATGGCCACTACGATGAGCAGTTCTTC.

V gene TRBV5-5 combines with J gene TRBJ2-5, with D perhaps matching TRBD2 (6 bases). Germline V gene data show CDR1 as SGHKS and CDR2 as YYEKEE (reference sequence). With 7 bases removed from V and 2 bases from J, the gap between germline ends came to 12 bases. CDR3 size: 13 residues. The CDR3: CASLYGTQETQYF. The CDR3 coding sequence is TGTGCCAGCCTCTACGGGACTCAAGAGACCCAGTACTTC. The variable domain in full, with the rest retrieved from reference TRBV5-5 and TRBJ2-5, is DAGVTQSPTHLIKTRGQQVTLRCSPISGHKSVSWYQQVLGQGPQFIFQYYEKEERGRGNFPDRFSARQFPNYSSELNVNALLLGDSALYLCASLYGTQETQYFGPGTRLLVL.

This clonotype was observed a few times. The chain has TRBV7-3 and TRBJ2-1, with 8 bases fitting TRBD1. The V and J ends lost 5 bases and 4 bases, in that order; junction bases with no gene match: 4. Germline CDR1 SGHTA, CDR2 FQGTGA. CDR3 length equals 14 residues. In DNA, the CDR3 is TGTGCCAGCAGCACTGGACAGGGTTACAATGAGCAGTTCTTC. It encodes CASSTGQGYNEQFF.

This clonotype was found many times. The J gene is TRBJ2-3, the V gene TRBV5-8; D is undetermined. This CDR3 comprises 12 residues. The germline gives CDR1 SGHTS, CDR2 YDEGEE. V was cut by 7 bases and J by 5 bases, with 11 bases left in between. In DNA form, the CDR3 reads TGTGCCAGCCTCTCTCCTGGAGATACGCAGTATTTT. Protein sequence: CASLSPGDTQYF.

This clonotype showed up many times. The chain carries TRBV11-2 and TRBJ2-7, with 10 nucleotides matching TRBD2. Trimming at V came to 5 bases and at J to 11 bases, leaving 6 bases not matched to a gene. The CDR3 has 12 residues. In germline, CDR1 is SGHAT, CDR2 FQNNGV. This CDR3 reads CASSQLAGIKYF. The CDR3 DNA is TGTGCCAGCAGCCAACTAGCGGGAATAAAGTACTTC.

A note on this clonotype: Just one base apart from a much larger clone, this may be a read error. This chain uses TRBV28 with TRBJ2-5; the D call may be TRBD1 or TRBD2 (5 bases each). CDR1 is MDHEN and CDR2 is SYDVKM in the germline V gene. The CDR3 loop spans 12 amino acids. The CDR3, as DNA: TGTGCCAGCAGTTTTCAGGGAGCGGCCCAGCACTTC. It codes for CASSFQGAAQHF.

The genes are TRBV5-1 and TRBJ2-5; 11 bases agree with TRBD2. Germline V lookup: CDR1 SGHRS, CDR2 YFSETQ. The V gene end was trimmed by 4 bases and the J gene end by 5 bases; junction bases not matched to a gene: 4. This CDR3 has 14 amino acids. The CDR3 sequence: CASSRSGRVETQYF. The CDR3 DNA follows: TGCGCCAGCAGCCGTAGCGGGAGGGTGGAGACCCAGTACTTC.

The chain is built from TRBV5-1 and TRBJ2-3, with TRBD2 matching 7 bases. CDR1 is SGHRS, CDR2 YFSETQ, per germline. With 4 bases clipped from V and 1 base from J, the junction kept 3 bases outside the gene matches. There are 14 residues in the CDR3. The CDR3 here is CASSPAGRTDTQYF. For the CDR3, the DNA is TGCGCCAGCAGCCCAGCGGGACGCACAGATACGCAGTATTTT.

This clonotype was observed a handful of times. The chain combines TRBV7-3 with TRBJ1-1; TRBD1 matches at 9 bases. This CDR3 has 15 residues. After removal of 5 bases from V and 1 base from J, the junction contained 5 bases not matched to a gene. CDR1 and CDR2 from the germline V gene are SGHTA and FQGTGA. The CDR3 DNA reads as TGTGCCAGCAGCCTGGGGGACAGGGCGAACACTGAAGCTTTCTTT. The encoded protein is CASSLGDRANTEAFF.

For the CDR3, the DNA is TGCGCCAGCAGCCAAGCTGTTGGGGAGTACTATGGCTACACCTTC. Residues: CASSQAVGEYYGYTF. This chain connects TRBV4-1 to TRBJ1-2; D is uncertain. Trimming cost V 1 base and J 3 bases, with 12 bases left between them. The V gene's germline CDR1 is MGHRA and CDR2 YSYEKL. The CDR3 sequence is 15 residues long.

V usage is TRBV19 and J usage is TRBJ1-5; TRBD1 matches at 9 bases. The trim removed 6 bases at V and 1 base at J, leaving 4 bases unmatched. The CDR3 is 15 residues long. The germline CDR1 and CDR2 sequences are LNHDA and SQIVND (reference sequence). The CDR3 loop reads CASRGDRVSNQPQHF. The CDR3 coding sequence is TGTGCCAGTAGGGGGGACAGGGTAAGCAATCAGCCCCAGCATTTT.

The CDR3 region is CASSMNSNTEAFF. CDR3 bases: TGTGCCAGTAGTATGAACAGTAACACTGAAGCTTTCTTT. V gene TRBV19 combines with J gene TRBJ1-1; D is uncertain. The V and J ends lost 3 bases and 2 bases respectively, with 7 bases between them. This CDR3 spans 13 amino acids. Germline V gene lookup returns CDR1 LNHDA and CDR2 SQIVND (reference sequence).

The sample holds many counts of this clonotype. This chain uses TRBV10-2 with TRBJ2-5; D is ambiguous. Germline V gene data show CDR1 as WSHSY and CDR2 as SAAADI. This CDR3 has 13 amino acids. V was clipped by 2 bases and J by 5 bases, with 9 bases between them. The CDR3: CASSEMVGETQYF. CDR3 bases: TGCGCCAGCAGTGAGATGGTGGGGGAGACCCAGTACTTC.

The sample holds many counts of this clonotype. The chain carries TRBV12-3 or TRBV12-4 and TRBJ1-5, with 12 positions matching TRBD1. Trimming at V came to 2 bases and at J to 6 bases, leaving 2 bases not matched to a gene. The CDR3 runs to 15 residues. The chain's CDR3 is CASSLRDRGLQPQHF. The CDR3 DNA is TGTGCCAGCAGTTTAAGGGACAGGGGGCTTCAGCCCCAGCATTTT.

The chain is built from TRBV5-1 and TRBJ2-7; D remains ambiguous. V lost 0 bases and J 6 bases, leaving 16 bases between the germline ends. The length of the CDR3 is 15 residues. Per germline, CDR1 SGHRS and CDR2 YFSETQ. The CDR3 region is CASSLVADPTLEQYF. CDR3 coding DNA: TGCGCCAGCAGCTTGGTGGCAGACCCTACCCTCGAGCAGTACTTC.

This clonotype has more than one count but fewer than ten. The rearrangement joins TRBV5-1 to TRBJ2-1; 7 bases agree with TRBD1. The CDR3 sequence is 16 residues long. The V gene's germline CDR1 is SGHRS and CDR2 YFSETQ. The trim removed 4 bases at V and 1 base at J, leaving 8 bases unmatched. The CDR3 nucleotides are TGCGCCAGCAGCCTCGGTGGGGACAGATCCTACAATGAGCAGTTCTTC. It translates to CASSLGGDRSYNEQFF.

Ten or more counts support this clonotype. CDR3 sequence (DNA): TGTGCCAGCAGCCAAGATATGTTCGGATACGGGAGTGGGACCGGGGAGCTGTTTTTT. Translating it yields CASSQDMFGYGSGTGELFF. The J gene is TRBJ2-2, the V gene TRBV14, with D possibly being TRBD2 (6 bases). Germline CDR1 and CDR2: SGHDN and FVKESK. This CDR3 spans 19 amino acids. The V end lost 0 bases, the J end lost 5 bases, and 22 bases lay between the germline ends.

The chain employs TRBV15 and TRBJ1-1; tentatively, D is TRBD1 (6 bases). CDR3 length: 12 amino acids. Looked up from germline, CDR1 is LNHNV and CDR2 is YYDKDF (reference sequence). V was trimmed by 5 bases and J by 6 bases, leaving 10 bases between them. CDR3 amino acids: CATSSGASEAFF. In nucleotides, the CDR3 is TGTGCCACCAGCTCAGGGGCCTCTGAAGCTTTCTTT. Drawing the rest from reference TRBV15 and TRBJ1-1, the complete variable domain is DAMVIQNPRYQVTQFGKPVTLSCSQTLNHNVMYWYQQKSSQAPKLLFHYYDKDFNNEADTPDNFQSRRPNTSFCFLDIRSPGLGDTAMYLCATSSGASEAFFGQGTRLTVV.